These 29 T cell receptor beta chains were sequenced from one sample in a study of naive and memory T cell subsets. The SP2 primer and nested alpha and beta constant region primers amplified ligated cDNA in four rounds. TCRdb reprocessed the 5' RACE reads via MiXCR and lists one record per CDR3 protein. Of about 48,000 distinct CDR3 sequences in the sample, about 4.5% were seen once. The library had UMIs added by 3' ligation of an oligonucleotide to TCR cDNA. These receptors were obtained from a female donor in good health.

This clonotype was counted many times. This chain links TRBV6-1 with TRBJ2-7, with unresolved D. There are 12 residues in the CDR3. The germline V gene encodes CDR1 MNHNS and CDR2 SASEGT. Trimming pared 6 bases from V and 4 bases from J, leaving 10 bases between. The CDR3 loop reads CASRGSAYEQYF. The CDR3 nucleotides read TGTGCCAGCAGGGGATCGGCGTACGAGCAGTACTTC.

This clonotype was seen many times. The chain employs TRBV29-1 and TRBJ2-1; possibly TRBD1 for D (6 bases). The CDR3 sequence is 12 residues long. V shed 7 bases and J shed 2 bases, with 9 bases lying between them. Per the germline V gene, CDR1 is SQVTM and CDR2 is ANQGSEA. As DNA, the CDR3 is TGCAGCGCAGACAGGACCTACAATGAGCAGTTCTTC. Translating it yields CSADRTYNEQFF.

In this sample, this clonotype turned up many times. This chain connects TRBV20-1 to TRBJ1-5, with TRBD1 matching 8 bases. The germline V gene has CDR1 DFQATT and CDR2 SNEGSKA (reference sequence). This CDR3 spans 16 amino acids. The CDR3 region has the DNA TGCAGCGCCGGCGGACAGGGCTGGGGAAGCAATCAGCCCCAGCATTTT. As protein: CSAGGQGWGSNQPQHF.

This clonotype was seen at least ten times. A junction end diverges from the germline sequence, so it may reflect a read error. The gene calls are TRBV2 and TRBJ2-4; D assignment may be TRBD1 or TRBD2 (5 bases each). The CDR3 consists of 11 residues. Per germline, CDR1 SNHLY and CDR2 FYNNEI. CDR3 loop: CASTRGGYLHF. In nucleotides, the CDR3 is TGTGCCAGCACCCGTGGGGGATATTTGCACTTC.

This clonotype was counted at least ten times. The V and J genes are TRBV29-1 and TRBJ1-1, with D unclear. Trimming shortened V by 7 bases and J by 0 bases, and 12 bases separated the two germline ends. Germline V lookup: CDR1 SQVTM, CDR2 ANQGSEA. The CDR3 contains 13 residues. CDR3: CSGVSTMNTEAFF. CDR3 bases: TGCAGCGGGGTCTCTACCATGAACACTGAAGCTTTCTTT.

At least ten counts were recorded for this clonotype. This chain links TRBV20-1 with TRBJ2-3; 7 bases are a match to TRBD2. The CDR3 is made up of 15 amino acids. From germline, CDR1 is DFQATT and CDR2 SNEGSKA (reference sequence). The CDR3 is CRASSGMTSTDTQYF. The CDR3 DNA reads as TGCAGGGCAAGCAGCGGGATGACTAGCACAGATACGCAGTATTTT.

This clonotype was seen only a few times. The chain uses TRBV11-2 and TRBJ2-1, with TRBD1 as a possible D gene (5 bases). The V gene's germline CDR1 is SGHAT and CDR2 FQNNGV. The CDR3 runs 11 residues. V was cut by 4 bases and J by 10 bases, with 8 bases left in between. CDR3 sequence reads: CASSCRAEQFF. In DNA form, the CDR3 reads TGTGCCAGCAGCTGCAGGGCCGAGCAGTTCTTC.

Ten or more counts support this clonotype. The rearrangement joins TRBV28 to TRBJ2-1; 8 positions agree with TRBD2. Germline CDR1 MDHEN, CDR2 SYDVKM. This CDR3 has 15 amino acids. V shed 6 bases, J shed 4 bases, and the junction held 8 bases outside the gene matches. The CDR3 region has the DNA TGTGCCAGCAGCCCCGGGGGGGGTTGGTACAATGAGCAGTTCTTC. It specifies CASSPGGGWYNEQFF. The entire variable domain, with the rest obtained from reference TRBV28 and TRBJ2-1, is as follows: DVKVTQSSRYLVKRTGEKVFLECVQDMDHENMFWYRQDPGLGLRLIYFSYDVKMKEKGDIPEGYSVSREKKERFSLILESASTNQTSMYLCASSPGGGWYNEQFFGPGTRLTVL.

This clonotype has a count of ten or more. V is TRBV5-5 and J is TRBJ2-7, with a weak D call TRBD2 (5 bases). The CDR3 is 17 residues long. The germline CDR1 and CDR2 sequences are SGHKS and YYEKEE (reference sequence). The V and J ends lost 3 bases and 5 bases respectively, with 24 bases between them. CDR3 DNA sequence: TGTGCCAGCAGCTCCACCCACCCTCGGCAGGACTTCCACGAGCAGTACTTC. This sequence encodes CASSSTHPRQDFHEQYF.

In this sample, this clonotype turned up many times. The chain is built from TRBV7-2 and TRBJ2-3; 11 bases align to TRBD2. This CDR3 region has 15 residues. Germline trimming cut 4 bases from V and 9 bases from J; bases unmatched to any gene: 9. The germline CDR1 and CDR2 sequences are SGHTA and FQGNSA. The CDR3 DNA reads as TGTGCCAGCAGCTCCGGCGGTAGCGGGAGGGGGACGCAGTATTTT. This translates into CASSSGGSGRGTQYF.

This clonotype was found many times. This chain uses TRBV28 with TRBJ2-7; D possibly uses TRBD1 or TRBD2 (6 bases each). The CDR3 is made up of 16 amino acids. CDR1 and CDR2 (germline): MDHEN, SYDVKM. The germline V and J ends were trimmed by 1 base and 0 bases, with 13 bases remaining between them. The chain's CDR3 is CASSLSGGRGSYEQYF. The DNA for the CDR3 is TGTGCCAGCAGTTTATCCGGGGGCCGTGGCTCCTACGAGCAGTACTTC. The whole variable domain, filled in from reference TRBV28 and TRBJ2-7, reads DVKVTQSSRYLVKRTGEKVFLECVQDMDHENMFWYRQDPGLGLRLIYFSYDVKMKEKGDIPEGYSVSREKKERFSLILESASTNQTSMYLCASSLSGGRGSYEQYFGPGTRLTVT.

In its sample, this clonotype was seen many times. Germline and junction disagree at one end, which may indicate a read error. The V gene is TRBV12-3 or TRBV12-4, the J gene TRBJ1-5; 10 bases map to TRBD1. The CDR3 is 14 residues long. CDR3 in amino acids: CASSPGQGNQPQHF. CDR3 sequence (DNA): TGCGCCAGCAGCCCGGGACAGGGGAATCAGCCCCAGCATTTT.

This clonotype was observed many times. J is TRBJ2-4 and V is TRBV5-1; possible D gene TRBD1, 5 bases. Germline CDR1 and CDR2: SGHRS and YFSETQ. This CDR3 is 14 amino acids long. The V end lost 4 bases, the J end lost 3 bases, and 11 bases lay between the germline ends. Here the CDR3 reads CASSPEQGKNIQYF. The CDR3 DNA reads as TGCGCCAGCAGCCCCGAGCAGGGCAAAAACATTCAGTACTTC.

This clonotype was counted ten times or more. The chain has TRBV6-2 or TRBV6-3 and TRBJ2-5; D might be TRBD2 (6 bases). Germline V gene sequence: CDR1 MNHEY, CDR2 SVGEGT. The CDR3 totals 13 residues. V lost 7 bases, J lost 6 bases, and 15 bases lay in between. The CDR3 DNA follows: TGTGCCAGCATGTCGGGACTTACAAAGACCCAGTACTTC. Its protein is CASMSGLTKTQYF.

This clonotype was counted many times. The CDR3 coding sequence is TGTGCCAGCAGTTTGGGAACCGGGACTCCCTACGAGCAGTACTTC. Translating it yields CASSLGTGTPYEQYF. The chain couples TRBV27 to TRBJ2-7, with D possibly being TRBD2 (6 bases). Germline assignment: CDR1 MNHEY and CDR2 SMNVEV (reference sequence). V was cut by 3 bases and J by 2 bases, with 14 bases left in between. The CDR3 spans 15 residues.

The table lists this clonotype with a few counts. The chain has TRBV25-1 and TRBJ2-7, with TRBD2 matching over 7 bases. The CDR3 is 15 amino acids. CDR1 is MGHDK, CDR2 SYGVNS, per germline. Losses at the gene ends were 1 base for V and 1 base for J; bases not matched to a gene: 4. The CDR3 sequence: CASSESGGSSYEQYF. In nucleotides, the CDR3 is TGTGCCAGCAGTGAATCCGGCGGGAGTTCCTACGAGCAGTACTTC.

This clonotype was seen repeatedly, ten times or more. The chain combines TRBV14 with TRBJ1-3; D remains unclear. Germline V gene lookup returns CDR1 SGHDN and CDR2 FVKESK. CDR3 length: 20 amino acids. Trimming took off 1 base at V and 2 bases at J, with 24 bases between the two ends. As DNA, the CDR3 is TGTGCCAGCAGCCAAGCGTGGGCCCAGATGAAGAGCTTCGCTGGAAACACCATATATTTT. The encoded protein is CASSQAWAQMKSFAGNTIYF.

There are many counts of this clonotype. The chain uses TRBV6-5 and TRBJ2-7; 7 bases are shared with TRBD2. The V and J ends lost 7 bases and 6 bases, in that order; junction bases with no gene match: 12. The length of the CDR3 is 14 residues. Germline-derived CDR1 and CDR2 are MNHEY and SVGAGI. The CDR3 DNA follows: TGTGCCAGCAACCCGGGAGGTTCACCTCGCGAGCAGTACTTC. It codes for CASNPGGSPREQYF.

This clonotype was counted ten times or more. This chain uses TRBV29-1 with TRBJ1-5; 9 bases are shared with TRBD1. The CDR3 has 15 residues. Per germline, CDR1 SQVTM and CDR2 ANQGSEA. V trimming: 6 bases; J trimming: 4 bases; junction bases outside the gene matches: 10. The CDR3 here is CSVAYGTGWNQPQHF. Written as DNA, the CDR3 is TGCAGCGTCGCGTACGGGACAGGGTGGAATCAGCCCCAGCATTTT.

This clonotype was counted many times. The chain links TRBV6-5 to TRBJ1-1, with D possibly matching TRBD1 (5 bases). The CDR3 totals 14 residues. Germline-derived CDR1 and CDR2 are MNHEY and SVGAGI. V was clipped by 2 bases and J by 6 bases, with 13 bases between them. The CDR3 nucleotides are TGTGCCAGCAGTTACGGGGGAGGGATGGCTGAAGCTTTCTTT. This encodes CASSYGGGMAEAFF.

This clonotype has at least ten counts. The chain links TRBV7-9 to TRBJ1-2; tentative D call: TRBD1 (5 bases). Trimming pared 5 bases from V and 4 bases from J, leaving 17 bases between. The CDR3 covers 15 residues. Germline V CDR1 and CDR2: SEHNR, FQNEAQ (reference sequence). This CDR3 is CASSRRSGLGYGYTF. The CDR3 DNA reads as TGTGCCAGCAGCAGGAGATCAGGGCTGGGCTATGGCTACACCTTC.

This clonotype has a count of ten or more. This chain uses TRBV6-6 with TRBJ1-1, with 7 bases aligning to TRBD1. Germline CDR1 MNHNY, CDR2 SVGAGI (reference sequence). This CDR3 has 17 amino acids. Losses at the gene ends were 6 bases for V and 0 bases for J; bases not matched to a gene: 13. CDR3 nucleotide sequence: TGTGCCAGCAGACAACCCCCGACAGGGAGGATGAACACTGAAGCTTTCTTT. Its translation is CASRQPPTGRMNTEAFF.

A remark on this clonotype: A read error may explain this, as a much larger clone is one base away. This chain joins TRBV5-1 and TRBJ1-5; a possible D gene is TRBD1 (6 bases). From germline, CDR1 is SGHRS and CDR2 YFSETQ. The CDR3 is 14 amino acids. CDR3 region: CASSRDNQNQPQNF. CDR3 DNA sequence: TGCGCCAGCAGCAGGGACAATCAGAATCAGCCCCAGAATTTT. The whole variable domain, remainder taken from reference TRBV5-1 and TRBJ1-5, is KAGVTQTPRYLIKTRGQQVTLSCSPISGHRSVSWYQQTPGQGLQFLFEYFSETQRNKGNFPGRFSGRQFSNSRSEMNVSTLELGDSALYLCASSRDNQNQPQNFGDGTRLSIL.

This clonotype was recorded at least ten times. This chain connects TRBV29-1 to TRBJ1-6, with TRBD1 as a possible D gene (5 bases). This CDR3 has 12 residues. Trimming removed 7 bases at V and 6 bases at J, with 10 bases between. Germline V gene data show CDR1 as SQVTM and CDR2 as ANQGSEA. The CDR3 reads CSAGGGNSPLHF. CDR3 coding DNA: TGCAGCGCCGGGGGGGGTAATTCACCCCTCCACTTT.

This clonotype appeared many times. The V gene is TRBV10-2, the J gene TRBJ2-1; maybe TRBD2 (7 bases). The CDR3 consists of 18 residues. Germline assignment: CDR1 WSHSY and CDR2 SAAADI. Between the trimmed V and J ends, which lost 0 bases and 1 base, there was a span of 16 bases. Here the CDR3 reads CASSESGRGGGSYNEQFF. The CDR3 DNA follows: TGCGCCAGCAGTGAGTCGGGGCGGGGAGGGGGATCCTACAATGAGCAGTTCTTC.

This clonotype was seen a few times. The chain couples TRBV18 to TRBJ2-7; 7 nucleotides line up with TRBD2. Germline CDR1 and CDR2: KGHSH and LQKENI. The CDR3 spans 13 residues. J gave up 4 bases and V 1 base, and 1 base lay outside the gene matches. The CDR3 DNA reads TGTGCCAGCTCACCACAGCGGGAATACGAGCAGTACTTC. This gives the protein CASSPQREYEQYF. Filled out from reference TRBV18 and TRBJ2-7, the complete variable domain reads NAGVMQNPRHLVRRRGQEARLRCSPMKGHSHVYWYRQLPEEGLKFMVYLQKENIIDESGMPKERFSAEFPKEGPSILRIQQVVRGDSAAYFCASSPQREYEQYFGPGTRLTVT.

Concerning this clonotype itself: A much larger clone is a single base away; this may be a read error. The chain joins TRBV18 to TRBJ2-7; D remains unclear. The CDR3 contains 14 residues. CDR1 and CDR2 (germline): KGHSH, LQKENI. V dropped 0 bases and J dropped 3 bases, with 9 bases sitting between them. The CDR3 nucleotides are TGTGCCAGCTCACCACCGAAACAGCGCTACGAGCAGTACTTC. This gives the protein CASSPPKQRYEQYF.

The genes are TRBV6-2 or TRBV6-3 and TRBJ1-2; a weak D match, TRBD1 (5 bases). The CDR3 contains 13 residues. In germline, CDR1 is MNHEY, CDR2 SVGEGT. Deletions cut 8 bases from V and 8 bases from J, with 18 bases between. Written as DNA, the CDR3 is TGTGCCAGCCACCAGGGAGCGGCTGGAGGCTACACCTTC. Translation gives CASHQGAAGGYTF.

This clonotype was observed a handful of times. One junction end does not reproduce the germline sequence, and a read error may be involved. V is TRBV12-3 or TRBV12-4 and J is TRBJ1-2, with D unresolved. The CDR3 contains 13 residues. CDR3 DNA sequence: TGTGCCAGCAGTCCCAAGGGTGACTATGGCGACACCTTC. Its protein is CASSPKGDYGDTF.